The 20 T cell receptor beta chains below come from one sample, sequenced in a study of cytomegalovirus exposure and HLA in healthy donors. The data were produced by immunoSEQ multiplex PCR, yet TCRdb's version contains in-frame clones alone and is incomplete. The table shows about 100,000 clones, with roughly 95% occurring only once. Material for sequencing was PBMCs. The receptors originated from a woman aged 18-29 years in good health and CMV-seronegative.

The gene calls are TRBV7-9 and TRBJ2-1; 10 positions agree with TRBD1. Germline values: CDR1 SEHNR, CDR2 FQNEAQ (reference sequence). The CDR3 runs to 16 residues. The V and J ends lost 0 bases and 3 bases, in that order; junction bases with no gene match: 2. The CDR3 coding sequence is TGTGCCAGCAGCTTAGCGTGGGACAGGGGCTACAATGAGCAGTTCTTC. This sequence encodes CASSLAWDRGYNEQFF. Complete variable domain (other parts from reference TRBV7-9 and TRBJ2-1): DTGVSQNPRHKITKRGQNVTFRCDPISEHNRLYWYRQTLGQGPEFLTYFQNEAQLEKSRLLSDRFSAERPKGSFSTLEIQRTEQGDSAMYLCASSLAWDRGYNEQFFGPGTRLTVL.

The DNA of the CDR3 is TGTGCCAGCAGTTTTCAGTCCCCCTACGAGCAGTACTTC. Amino acids: CASSFQSPYEQYF. The chain has TRBV28 and TRBJ2-7; D ambiguous. The CDR3 spans 13 residues. Germline V gene sequence: CDR1 MDHEN, CDR2 SYDVKM. V lost 3 bases and J 2 bases, leaving 8 bases between the germline ends.

This chain connects TRBV28 to TRBJ1-4; D remains unclear. V lost 6 bases and J 0 bases, leaving 11 bases between the germline ends. This CDR3 comprises 15 residues. Germline values: CDR1 MDHEN, CDR2 SYDVKM. The CDR3 loop is CASRRSTSTNEKLFF. CDR3 sequence (DNA): TGTGCCAGCAGGAGGAGCACATCAACTAATGAAAAACTGTTTTTT.

CDR3 protein: CASSWGTGDNEQFF. In DNA form, the CDR3 reads TGCGCCAGCAGCTGGGGGACAGGGGACAATGAGCAGTTCTTC. V gene TRBV5-1 combines with J gene TRBJ2-1; 10 bases map to TRBD1. CDR1 is SGHRS, CDR2 YFSETQ, per germline. The CDR3 has 14 residues. V was clipped by 3 bases and J by 5 bases; unmatched bases: 2. The full variable domain, completed using reference TRBV5-1 and TRBJ2-1, is KAGVTQTPRYLIKTRGQQVTLSCSPISGHRSVSWYQQTPGQGLQFLFEYFSETQRNKGNFPGRFSGRQFSNSRSEMNVSTLELGDSALYLCASSWGTGDNEQFFGPGTRLTVL.

The chain uses TRBV6-5 and TRBJ2-3, with TRBD2 matching over 10 bases. V shed 0 bases, J shed 9 bases, and the junction held 9 bases outside the gene matches. The CDR3 consists of 16 residues. CDR1 and CDR2 from the germline V gene are MNHEY and SVGAGI. The CDR3 loop is CASSYSRTSGTGTQYF. The CDR3 coding sequence is TGTGCCAGCAGTTACTCTAGGACTAGCGGTACGGGAACGCAGTATTTT.

J is TRBJ1-5 and V is TRBV4-1; D is perhaps TRBD1 (6 bases). From germline, CDR1 is MGHRA and CDR2 YSYEKL. The CDR3 is 16 residues long. Trimming removed 1 base at V and 3 bases at J, with 13 bases between. CDR3 in DNA: TGCGCCAGCAGCCAAGGGCTCGACAGGCCCAATCAGCCCCAGCATTTT. Protein: CASSQGLDRPNQPQHF.

This chain uses TRBV7-9 with TRBJ2-1; 7 bases line up with TRBD1. Germline lookup yields CDR1 SEHNR and CDR2 FQNEAQ (reference sequence). J lost 6 bases, V lost 5 bases, and 13 bases had no gene match. The CDR3 consists of 16 residues. The CDR3 loop reads CASSPPTGNFGNEQFF. DNA of the CDR3: TGTGCCAGCAGCCCCCCGACAGGGAATTTTGGCAATGAGCAGTTCTTC.

The gene calls are TRBV7-9 and TRBJ2-7; D perhaps matches TRBD2 (7 bases). The ends were cut back, 4 bases at V and 1 base at J, with 20 bases in the middle. Looked up from germline, CDR1 is SEHNR and CDR2 is FQNEAQ (reference sequence). The CDR3 covers 17 residues. Here the CDR3 DNA reads TGTGCCAGCAGCTACAAACCTCGGGGGGCCGCATCCTACGAGCAGTACTTC. This sequence encodes CASSYKPRGAASYEQYF. The whole variable domain, filled in from reference TRBV7-9 and TRBJ2-7, reads DTGVSQNPRHKITKRGQNVTFRCDPISEHNRLYWYRQTLGQGPEFLTYFQNEAQLEKSRLLSDRFSAERPKGSFSTLEIQRTEQGDSAMYLCASSYKPRGAASYEQYFGPGTRLTVT.

V is TRBV6-5 and J is TRBJ1-6; 9 bases are a match to TRBD1. The V gene's germline CDR1 is MNHEY and CDR2 SVGAGI. J was trimmed by 8 bases and V by 2 bases; bases with no gene match: 4. CDR3 length equals 15 residues. The CDR3, as DNA: TGTGCCAGCAGTTACGACAGGGGGTTGGATTCACCCCTCCACTTT. Translating it yields CASSYDRGLDSPLHF.

V usage is TRBV4-1 and J usage is TRBJ2-4, with D perhaps matching TRBD1 (5 bases). CDR1 MGHRA and CDR2 YSYEKL come from the germline V gene. The ends were cut back, 1 base at V and 6 bases at J, with 10 bases in the middle. There are 14 residues in the CDR3. CDR3 coding DNA: TGCGCCAGCAGCCAAGCAGGGTTTGGAAACATTCAGTACTTC. It is translated as CASSQAGFGNIQYF.

The V gene is TRBV7-9, the J gene TRBJ2-7; possibly TRBD1 for D (6 bases). The ends were cut back, 1 base at V and 7 bases at J, with 26 bases in the middle. The CDR3 totals 18 residues. In germline, CDR1 is SEHNR, CDR2 FQNEAQ (reference sequence). The CDR3, as DNA: TGTGCCAGCAGCTTAGAGGCGGTGTGGGGGCCCCGAAGTGGAGAGCAGTACTTC. This gives the protein CASSLEAVWGPRSGEQYF. The full variable domain, completed using reference TRBV7-9 and TRBJ2-7, is DTGVSQNPRHKITKRGQNVTFRCDPISEHNRLYWYRQTLGQGPEFLTYFQNEAQLEKSRLLSDRFSAERPKGSFSTLEIQRTEQGDSAMYLCASSLEAVWGPRSGEQYFGPGTRLTVT.

The V and J genes are TRBV7-2 and TRBJ2-7, with 10 bases aligning to TRBD1. Looked up from germline, CDR1 is SGHTA and CDR2 is FQGNSA. The CDR3 spans 16 residues. The V segment lost 0 bases and the J segment 3 bases; nucleotides outside the gene matches: 5. The CDR3 coding sequence is TGTGCCAGCAGCTTAGCGAGGACAGGGGGGAACTACGAGCAGTACTTC. Translated: CASSLARTGGNYEQYF.

This clone was recorded only once. The genes are TRBV28 and TRBJ2-5; TRBD1 matches 10 bases. The germline V gene encodes CDR1 MDHEN and CDR2 SYDVKM. CDR3 size: 16 residues. V lost 5 bases and J lost 2; bases outside the gene matches: 8. This CDR3 is CASSTRDRGPQETQYF. The CDR3 nucleotides are TGTGCCAGCAGTACCCGGGACAGGGGCCCTCAAGAGACCCAGTACTTC.

This chain uses TRBV6-5 with TRBJ1-6, with D uncertain. The V gene's germline CDR1 is MNHEY and CDR2 SVGAGI. CDR3 length equals 15 residues. Trimming pared 2 bases from V and 3 bases from J, leaving 8 bases between. Written as DNA, the CDR3 is TGTGCCAGCAGTTACGAGCGCGGCTATAATTCACCCCTCCACTTT. Its protein is CASSYERGYNSPLHF.

V and J are TRBV2 and TRBJ1-3; TRBD1 matches at 8 bases. Per the germline V gene, CDR1 is SNHLY and CDR2 is FYNNEI. The CDR3 is 13 residues long. V dropped 7 bases and J dropped 4; count of bases not matched to a gene: 3. The CDR3 region is CASKQGAGNTIYF. In DNA, the CDR3 is TGTGCCAGCAAGCAGGGGGCAGGAAACACCATATATTTT.

The chain links TRBV12-5 to TRBJ1-2; no firm D call. In germline, CDR1 is LGHNT, CDR2 FRNRAP. Trimming shortened V by 9 bases and J by 2 bases, and 13 bases separated the two germline ends. CDR3 length: 13 amino acids. The CDR3 region is CASGRDGNYGYTF. The CDR3 DNA sequence: TGTGCTAGCGGGAGAGACGGGAACTATGGCTACACCTTC.

The chain has TRBV4-1 and TRBJ1-5; no reliable D call. V lost 0 bases, J lost 0 bases, and 6 bases lay in between. CDR1 is MGHRA, CDR2 YSYEKL, per germline. The CDR3 sequence is 15 residues long. The CDR3 region is CASSQDAGSNQPQHF. CDR3 sequence (DNA): TGCGCCAGCAGCCAAGATGCAGGTAGCAATCAGCCCCAGCATTTT.

The gene calls are TRBV9 and TRBJ2-5; 8 bases map to TRBD2. The CDR3 totals 16 residues. The junction had 9 bases not matched to a gene; V was cut back by 0 bases and J by 5 bases. Germline V gene data show CDR1 as SGDLS and CDR2 as YYNGEE. The CDR3: CASSVGAGGGVETQYF. CDR3 coding DNA: TGTGCCAGCAGCGTAGGGGCCGGGGGGGGAGTTGAGACCCAGTACTTC.

V gene TRBV5-1 combines with J gene TRBJ2-7; tentatively, D is TRBD2 (6 bases). Germline CDR1 SGHRS, CDR2 YFSETQ. This CDR3 is 14 amino acids long. Trimming took off 4 bases at V and 7 bases at J, with 18 bases between the two ends. CDR3 DNA: TGCGCCAGCAGCGGGGGGAGCCTTCTATTGGAGCAGTACTTC. Its protein product is CASSGGSLLLEQYF.

This rearrangement joins TRBV30 to TRBJ1-3, with D maybe TRBD1 (5 bases). V gave up 5 bases and J gave up 5 bases, with 22 bases separating them. The germline CDR1 and CDR2 sequences are GTSNPN and SVGIG (reference sequence). This CDR3 comprises 16 residues. The CDR3 DNA reads TGTGCCTGGGGGGGGTACCGGGTACGGCTCAGAAACACCATATATTTT. This encodes CAWGGYRVRLRNTIYF.